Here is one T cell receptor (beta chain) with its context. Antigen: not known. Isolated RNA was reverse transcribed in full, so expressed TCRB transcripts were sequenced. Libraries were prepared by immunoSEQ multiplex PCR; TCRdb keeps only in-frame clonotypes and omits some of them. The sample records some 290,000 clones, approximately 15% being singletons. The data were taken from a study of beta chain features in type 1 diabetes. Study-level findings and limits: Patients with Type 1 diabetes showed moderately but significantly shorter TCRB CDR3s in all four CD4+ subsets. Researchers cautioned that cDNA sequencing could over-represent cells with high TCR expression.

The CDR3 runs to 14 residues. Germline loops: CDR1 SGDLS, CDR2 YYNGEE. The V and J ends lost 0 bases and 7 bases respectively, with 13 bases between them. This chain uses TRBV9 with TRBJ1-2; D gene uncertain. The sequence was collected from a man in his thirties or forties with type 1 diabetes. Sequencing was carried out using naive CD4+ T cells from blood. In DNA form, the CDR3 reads TGTGCCAGCAGCGTAGACGGGATCGCCGCTGGCTACACCTTC. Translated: CASSVDGIAAGYTF.